The 12 T cell receptor beta chains below were found in one sample sequenced in a study of blood T cell repertoires in COVID-19. Sequenced by immunoSEQ multiplex PCR; TCRdb stores in-frame clones only, minus some. The sample includes about 440,000 clones, roughly 89% of them seen just once. Sequencing was performed on peripheral blood. These receptor sequences come from a young woman with acute or convalescent COVID-19.

The genes are TRBV5-4 and TRBJ2-3; 10 bases match TRBD2. The CDR3 is 14 amino acids. CDR1 is SGHNT, CDR2 YYREEE, per germline (reference sequence). V gave up 5 bases and J gave up 3 bases; unmatched junction bases: 3. The CDR3 DNA reads TGTGCCAGCAGGGAGCGGGGGGGAACAGATACGCAGTATTTT. Amino acid sequence: CASRERGGTDTQYF.

In the case of this clone: The sample holds other DNA sequences that translate to the same CDR3. CDR3 DNA: TGCGCCAGCAGCTTGGCCGGGACCTACGAGCAGTACTTC. Translation gives CASSLAGTYEQYF. The chain employs TRBV5-1 and TRBJ2-7, with D possibly matching TRBD2 (5 bases). The CDR3 consists of 13 residues. Germline CDR1 is SGHRS and CDR2 is YFSETQ. Trimming removed 0 bases from V and 2 bases from J, with 6 bases in between.

The gene calls are TRBV15 and TRBJ1-4; a weak D match, TRBD1 (6 bases). CDR1 is LNHNV and CDR2 is YYDKDF in the germline V gene (reference sequence). The CDR3 has 13 amino acids. V shed 8 bases and J shed 5 bases, with 12 bases lying between them. CDR3 protein: CATETDSNEKLFF. The CDR3 DNA follows: TGTGCCACCGAAACGGACAGCAATGAAAAACTGTTTTTT.

The chain joins TRBV5-1 to TRBJ1-2; 9 nucleotides line up with TRBD1. Trimming at V came to 0 bases and at J to 8 bases, leaving 8 bases not matched to a gene. This CDR3 spans 15 amino acids. Germline V CDR1 and CDR2: SGHRS, YFSETQ. The CDR3 region is CASSLATGGAEGYTF. The CDR3 region has the DNA TGCGCCAGCAGCTTGGCTACAGGGGGCGCCGAAGGCTACACCTTC.

This sequence joins TRBV12-5 and TRBJ2-5; 7 bases are a match to TRBD2. Germline assignment: CDR1 LGHNT and CDR2 FRNRAP. With 1 base clipped from V and 5 bases from J, the junction kept 10 bases outside the gene matches. The CDR3 extends over 16 amino acids. The CDR3 reads CASGLGGNRREETQYF. CDR3 nucleotide sequence: TGTGCTAGTGGTTTGGGGGGCAATAGGCGGGAGGAGACCCAGTACTTC.

The chain couples TRBV2 to TRBJ2-7; weak D call: TRBD1 (5 bases). The CDR3 length is 13 residues. CDR1 is SNHLY, CDR2 FYNNEI, per germline. Trimming pared 10 bases from V and 5 bases from J, leaving 18 bases between. As DNA, the CDR3 is TGTGCCATCACGAATAAACAGGATCACGAGCAGTACTTC. It is translated as CAITNKQDHEQYF.

This clone occurred once. The chain recombines TRBV5-1 with TRBJ2-3, with TRBD2 as a possible D gene (5 bases). This CDR3 comprises 15 residues. Trimming took 4 bases from V and 3 from J, leaving 15 bases between them. Germline CDR1 reads SGHRS; CDR2 reads YFSETQ. For the CDR3, the DNA is TGCGCCAGCAGCCCTGTTGGCGGGTGGACAGATACGCAGTATTTT. Translated, it gives CASSPVGGWTDTQYF.

This clone came up a few times. The gene calls are TRBV13 and TRBJ1-2; TRBD1 matches 7 bases. Germline lookup yields CDR1 PRHDT and CDR2 FYEKMQ (reference sequence). The CDR3 has 18 residues. Trimming removed 4 bases from V and 4 bases from J; junction bases left unmatched: 18. This chain's CDR3 is CASSSGTERQGGIYGYTF. CDR3 DNA: TGTGCCAGCAGCTCCGGGACCGAACGACAGGGCGGTATCTATGGCTACACCTTC.

This rearrangement joins TRBV5-5 to TRBJ1-1; TRBD1 agrees at 12 bases. The V and J ends lost 2 bases and 5 bases, in that order; junction bases with no gene match: 10. Germline values: CDR1 SGHKS, CDR2 YYEKEE (reference sequence). The CDR3 contains 17 residues. The CDR3 coding sequence is TGTGCCAGCAGCTTTTTGCCGGGACAGGGGGCGAGGACTGAAGCTTTCTTT. Encoded protein: CASSFLPGQGARTEAFF.

The V call is TRBV28, the J call TRBJ2-5; maybe TRBD2 (7 bases). The CDR3 is 16 amino acids. Trimming shortened V by 5 bases and J by 4 bases, and 20 bases separated the two germline ends. Germline assignment: CDR1 MDHEN and CDR2 SYDVKM. The CDR3 bases are TGTGCCAGCAGTCTTACCGCGGGGGCAGTAGGAGAGACCCAGTACTTC. Its translation is CASSLTAGAVGETQYF.

V gene TRBV18 combines with J gene TRBJ1-2; 10 bases match TRBD1. Germline CDR1 KGHSH, CDR2 LQKENI. The CDR3 is made up of 14 amino acids. V was pared by 6 bases and J by 7 bases, with 8 bases of the junction left unmatched. The CDR3 loop reads CASSPGQGVGGYTF. CDR3 bases: TGTGCCAGCTCCCCCGGACAGGGGGTGGGTGGCTACACCTTC.

V is TRBV7-9 and J is TRBJ2-7; a possible D gene is TRBD1 (6 bases). The CDR3 consists of 17 residues. Germline V gives CDR1 SEHNR, CDR2 FQNEAQ (reference sequence). Trimming pared 4 bases from V and 7 bases from J, leaving 26 bases between. CDR3 DNA: TGTGCCAGCAGCTCGAAGCCCCCGACAGGTACCGATGGGGAGCAGTACTTC. This translates into CASSSKPPTGTDGEQYF.